Sequencing of this T cell receptor beta chain was carried out in a study of blood T cell repertoires in COVID-19. About the research overall: Samples of COVID-19 (acute and convalescent) were obtained from the United States, Italy and Spain.

V was trimmed by 3 bases and J by 7 bases, leaving 6 bases between them. This CDR3 contains 12 residues. Germline V CDR1 and CDR2: MNHEY, SMNVEV (reference sequence). On this clone: The same CDR3 also results from other DNA sequences found in this sample.

Method: immunoSEQ multiplex PCR; TCRdb's copy keeps in-frame clones and lacks some. There are around 260,000 clones in the sample; 87% occur only once, and more than 1.3% lies in the top ten. The specimen was peripheral blood. J is TRBJ2-2 and V is TRBV27; D ambiguous. This receptor was identified in a woman between 40 and 50 years old who had recovered from COVID-19. The CDR3 DNA reads as TGTGCCAGCAGTTTGCGTGGCGGGGAGCTGTTTTTT. Amino acids: CASSLRGGELFF.